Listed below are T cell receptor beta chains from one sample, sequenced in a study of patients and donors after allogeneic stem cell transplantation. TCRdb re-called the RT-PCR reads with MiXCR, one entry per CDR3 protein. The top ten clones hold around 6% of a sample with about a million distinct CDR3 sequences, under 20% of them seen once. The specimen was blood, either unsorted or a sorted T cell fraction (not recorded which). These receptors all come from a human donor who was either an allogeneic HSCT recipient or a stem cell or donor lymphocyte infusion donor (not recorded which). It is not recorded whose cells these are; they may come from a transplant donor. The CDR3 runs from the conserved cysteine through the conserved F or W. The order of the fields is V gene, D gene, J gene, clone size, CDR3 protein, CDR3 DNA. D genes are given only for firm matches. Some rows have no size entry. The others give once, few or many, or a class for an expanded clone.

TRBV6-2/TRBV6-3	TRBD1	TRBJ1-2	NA	CASRPRTGQFYGYTF	TGTGCCAGCAGACCCCGGACAGGACAGTTCTATGGCTACACCTTC
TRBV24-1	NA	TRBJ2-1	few	CATSDSSNEQFF	TGTGCCACCAGTGATTCATCAAATGAGCAGTTCTTC
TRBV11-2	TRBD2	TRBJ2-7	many	CASSLGTSGAYEQYF	TGTGCCAGCAGCTTAGGCACTAGCGGAGCCTACGAGCAGTACTTC
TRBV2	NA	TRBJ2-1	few	CASSEVDEQFF	TGTGCCAGCAGTGAGGTGGATGAGCAGTTCTTC
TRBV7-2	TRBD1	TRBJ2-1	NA	CASSYNLRDRVDEQFF	TGTGCCAGCAGCTACAACCTCCGGGACAGGGTCGATGAGCAGTTCTTC
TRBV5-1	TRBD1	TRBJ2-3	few	CASSPGTARTDTQYF	TGCGCCAGCAGCCCGGGGACAGCACGCACAGATACGCAGTATTTT
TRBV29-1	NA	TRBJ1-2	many	CSVEDIPRTGFNTF	TGCAGCGTTGAAGACATCCCTCGTACAGGGTTCAACACCTTC
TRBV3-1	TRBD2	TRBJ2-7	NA	CASSQGWASGTYEQYF	TGTGCCAGCAGCCAAGGTTGGGCTAGCGGGACCTACGAGCAGTACTTC
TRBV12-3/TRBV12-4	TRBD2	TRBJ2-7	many	CASSFKLAGVVEQYF	TGTGCCAGCAGTTTCAAGCTAGCGGGAGTGGTCGAGCAGTACTTC
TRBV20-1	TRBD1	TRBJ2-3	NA	CSARDTGADTQYF	TGCAGTGCTAGAGATACAGGGGCAGATACGCAGTATTTT
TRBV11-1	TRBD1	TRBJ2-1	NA	CASSFFAGQGPLHELFF	TGTGCCAGCAGCTTTTTTGCGGGACAGGGTCCTCTCCATGAGCTGTTCTTC
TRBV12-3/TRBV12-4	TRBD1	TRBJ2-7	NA	CASSTGVPYEQYF	TGTGCCAGCAGTACAGGGGTCCCCTACGAGCAGTACTTC
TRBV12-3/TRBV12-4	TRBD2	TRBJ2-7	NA	CASSLFGGGILSRDEQYF	TGTGCCAGCAGTTTATTTGGCGGGGGGATCCTCTCAAGGGACGAGCAGTACTTC
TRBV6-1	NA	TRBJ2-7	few	CASSGGIGTDAHYEQYF	TGTGCCAGCAGTGGAGGAATTGGGACGGATGCCCACTACGAGCAGTACTTC
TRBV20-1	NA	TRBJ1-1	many	CSARKNTEAFF	TGCAGTGCTAGAAAGAACACTGAAGCTTTCTTT
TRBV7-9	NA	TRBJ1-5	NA	CASSLGSGVSNQPQHF	TGTGCCAGCAGCTTAGGATCAGGGGTGAGCAATCAGCCCCAGCATTTT
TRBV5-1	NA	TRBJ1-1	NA	CASSPRAQNTEAFF	TGCGCCAGCAGCCCACGGGCCCAGAACACTGAAGCTTTCTTT
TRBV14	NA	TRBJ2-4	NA	CASSQEGSSRKQYF	TGTGCCAGCAGCCAAGAGGGATCGTCGCGAAAACAGTACTTC
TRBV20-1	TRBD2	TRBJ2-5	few	CSASGTSGGAGQETQYF	TGCAGTGCCAGTGGGACTAGCGGGGGGGCGGGGCAAGAGACCCAGTACTTC